The TCR beta chain described here comes from a study of cytomegalovirus exposure and HLA in healthy donors. Findings of the study overall: Reportedly, diagnosis of cytomegalovirus status by the classifier showed high specificity and sensitivity. Among the CMV-associated chains, three were confirmed in vitro as specific for CMV antigens. Cytomegalovirus-associated TCR beta chains were listed, numbering under 200. Some segments of the V type, notably TRBV6-2 and TRBV6-3, were excluded as indistinguishable.

Primers for the PCR totalled 60 Vbeta and 13 Jbeta. Clones were sequenced by immunoSEQ multiplex PCR, and TCRdb holds only the in-frame ones, with some missing. Of some 150,000 clones in the sample, 76% were seen once. The CDR3 covers 17 residues. Germline loops: CDR1 SGHNT, CDR2 YYREEE (reference sequence). Trimming left V 6 bases short and J 1 base short, with 21 bases between. With respect to this clone: Its specificity is not known.

The genes are TRBV5-4 and TRBJ2-3, with no clear D. The receptor's source is a female donor in good health and CMV-seronegative. Specimen: PBMCs. CDR3 nucleotide sequence: TGTGCCAGCATAAGTCGGTGGGCCACAATCTGCACAGATACGCAGTATTTT. Amino acids: CASISRWATICTDTQYF.